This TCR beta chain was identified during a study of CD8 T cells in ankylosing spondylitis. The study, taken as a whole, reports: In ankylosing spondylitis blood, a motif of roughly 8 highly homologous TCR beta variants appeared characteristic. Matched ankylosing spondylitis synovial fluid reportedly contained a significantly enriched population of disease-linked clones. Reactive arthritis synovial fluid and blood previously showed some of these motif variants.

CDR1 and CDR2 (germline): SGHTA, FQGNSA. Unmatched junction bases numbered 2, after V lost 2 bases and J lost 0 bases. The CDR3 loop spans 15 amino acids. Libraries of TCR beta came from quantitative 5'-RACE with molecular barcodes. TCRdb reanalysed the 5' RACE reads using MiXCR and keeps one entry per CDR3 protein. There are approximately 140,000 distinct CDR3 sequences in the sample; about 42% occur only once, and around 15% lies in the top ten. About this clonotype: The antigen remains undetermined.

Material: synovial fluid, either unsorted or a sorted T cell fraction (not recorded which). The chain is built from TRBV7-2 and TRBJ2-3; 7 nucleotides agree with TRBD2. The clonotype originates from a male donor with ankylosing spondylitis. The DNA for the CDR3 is TGTGCCAGCAGCTTAATGCGGGGGAGCACAGATACGCAGTATTTT. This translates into CASSLMRGSTDTQYF.